This T cell receptor beta chain was documented in a study of blood T cell repertoires in COVID-19. Across the whole study: T cells, B-cell-depleted T cells, or PBMCs supplied cDNA or gDNA.

Looked up from germline, CDR1 is KGHSH and CDR2 is LQKENI. V lost 0 bases to trimming and J lost 0 bases, with 11 bases between them. The CDR3 sequence is 16 residues long. This table comes from immunoSEQ multiplex PCR, and its TCRdb copy is limited to in-frame clones, with some not included. In the table there are around 340,000 clones, 80% to 90% of which are singletons. V gene TRBV18 combines with J gene TRBJ2-5; D gene unclear. The material sequenced was PBMCs or T cells enriched from blood (not recorded which). The TCR originated in a woman in her forties with acute COVID-19. The CDR3 coding sequence is TGTGCCAGCTCACCACCGTCAGGATATAACCAAGAGACCCAGTACTTC. As protein: CASSPPSGYNQETQYF.